The source of this T cell receptor (beta chain) is a study of cytomegalovirus exposure and HLA in healthy donors. Study summary: In an early release, HLA-typed donors contributed tens of millions of unique TCR sequences.

The study ran its PCR with 60 Vbeta and 13 Jbeta primers. Clones were sequenced by immunoSEQ multiplex PCR, and TCRdb holds only the in-frame ones, with some missing. The sample features approximately 75,000 clones, with around 5% in its top ten. Study conclusions and caveats: A later analysis found most CMV-associated TCR beta chains apparently HLA-restricted.

Points on this clone: Its antigen is still unknown.

The CDR3 has 14 residues. V was trimmed by 2 bases and J by 4 bases, leaving 12 bases between them. Germline-derived CDR1 and CDR2 are SGHRS and YFSETQ. The sequenced material came from PBMCs. This TCR was recovered from a middle-aged man in good health and CMV-seronegative. The chain couples TRBV5-1 to TRBJ1-1; the D gene is possibly TRBD1 (6 bases). CDR3 sequence: CASSLGGGGTEAFF. CDR3 sequence (DNA): TGCGCCAGCAGCTTAGGGGGTGGGGGCACTGAAGCTTTCTTT. Drawing the rest from reference TRBV5-1 and TRBJ1-1, the complete variable domain is KAGVTQTPRYLIKTRGQQVTLSCSPISGHRSVSWYQQTPGQGLQFLFEYFSETQRNKGNFPGRFSGRQFSNSRSEMNVSTLELGDSALYLCASSLGGGGTEAFFGQGTRLTVV.